This T cell receptor beta chain was recorded in a study of OX40 agonist ivuxolimab in advanced cancers. Study information: Treatment received earlier with anti-PD-1, anti-PD-L1 or anti-CTLA-4 agents was allowed, and under 50% had some. Points from the study as a whole: Certain nonresponders additionally had low normalized T-cell clonal expansion. Antigen targets of the expanded peripheral T cells went undetermined.

As concerns this clone: Its antigen is unknown.

The assay was immunoSEQ multiplex PCR, and TCRdb's table has in-frame clones only and misses some. The sample holds about 40,000 clones, about 85% seen once. This sample comprised CD4+ or CD8+ T cells sorted from blood, obtained in a trial of the OX40 agonist ivuxolimab. This receptor was obtained from an adult with an advanced solid tumor such as melanoma, head and neck, liver or kidney cancer.

CDR3 in amino acids: CASSLFDAGIRETQYF. Here the CDR3 DNA reads TGTGCCAGCAGTTTATTCGACGCGGGGATTCGGGAGACCCAGTACTTC. The genes are TRBV6-6 and TRBJ2-5; a weak D match, TRBD2 (6 bases). The V gene's germline CDR1 is MNHNY and CDR2 SVGAGI (reference sequence). The CDR3 has 16 residues. V was clipped by 4 bases and J by 5 bases, with 20 bases between them.